This T cell receptor (beta chain) was documented in a study of T cells in Graves' hyperthyroidism and ophthalmopathy. The CDR3 sequence is 17 residues long. V lost 1 base and J lost 8, with 19 bases in between. Germline CDR1 is SGDLS and CDR2 is YYNGEE. This clonotype has a count of ten or more. Regions amplified from RNA transcripts were the TCR beta CDR3 regions. RT-PCR in the first round (using the HTBI primer set) targeted the TCR CDR3. One entry per CDR3 protein results from TCRdb running MiXCR on the multiplex PCR reads. The data show 550,000 to 800,000 distinct CDR3 sequences, with roughly 17% seen just once and around 15% held by the top ten.

Material: blood. The chain couples TRBV9 to TRBJ1-6; a possible D gene is TRBD1 (5 bases). The clonotype comes from a man in his forties or fifties with Graves' hyperthyroidism. The CDR3 nucleotides read TGTGCCAGCAGCGTATCCACCTACAGGAACCTCTATTCACCCCTCCACTTT. Amino acids: CASSVSTYRNLYSPLHF.